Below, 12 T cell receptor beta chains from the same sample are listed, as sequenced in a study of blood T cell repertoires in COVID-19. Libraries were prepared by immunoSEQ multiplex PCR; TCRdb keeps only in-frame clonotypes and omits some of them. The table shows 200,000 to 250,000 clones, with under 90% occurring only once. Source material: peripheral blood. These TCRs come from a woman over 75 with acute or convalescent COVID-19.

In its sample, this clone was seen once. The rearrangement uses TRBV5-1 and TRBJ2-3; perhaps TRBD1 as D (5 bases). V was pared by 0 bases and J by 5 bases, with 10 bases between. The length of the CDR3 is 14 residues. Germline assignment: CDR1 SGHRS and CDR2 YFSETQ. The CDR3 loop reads CASSLAQGIDTQYF. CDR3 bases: TGCGCCAGCAGCTTGGCTCAGGGCATAGATACGCAGTATTTT.

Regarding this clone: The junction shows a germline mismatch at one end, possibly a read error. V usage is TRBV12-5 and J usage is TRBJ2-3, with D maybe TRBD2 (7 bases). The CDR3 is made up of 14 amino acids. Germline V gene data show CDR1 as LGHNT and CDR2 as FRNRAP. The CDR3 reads CASGLGGGQDTQYF. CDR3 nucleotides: TGTGCTAGCGGTTTAGGGGGGGGCCAAGATACGCAGTATTTT.

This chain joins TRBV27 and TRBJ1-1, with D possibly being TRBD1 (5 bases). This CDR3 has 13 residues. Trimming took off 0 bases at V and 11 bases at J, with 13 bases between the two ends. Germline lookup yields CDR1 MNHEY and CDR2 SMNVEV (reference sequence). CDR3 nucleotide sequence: TGTGCCAGCAGTTTATCGGGGGGATTCGGGGCTTTCTTT. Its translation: CASSLSGGFGAFF.

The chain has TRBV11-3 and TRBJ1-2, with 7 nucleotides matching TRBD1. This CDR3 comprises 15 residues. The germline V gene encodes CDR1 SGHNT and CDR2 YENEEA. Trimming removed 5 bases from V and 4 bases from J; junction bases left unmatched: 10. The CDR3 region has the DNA TGTGCCAGCAGCCTGAGGGACAGCATAGGCTATGGCTACACCTTC. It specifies CASSLRDSIGYGYTF.

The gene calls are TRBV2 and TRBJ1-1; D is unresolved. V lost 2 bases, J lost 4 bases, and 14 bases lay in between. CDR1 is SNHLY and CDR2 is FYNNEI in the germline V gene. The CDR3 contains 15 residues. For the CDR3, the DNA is TGTGCCAGCAGTGAACCGCGGTTTCGGGGCACTGAAGCTTTCTTT. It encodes CASSEPRFRGTEAFF.

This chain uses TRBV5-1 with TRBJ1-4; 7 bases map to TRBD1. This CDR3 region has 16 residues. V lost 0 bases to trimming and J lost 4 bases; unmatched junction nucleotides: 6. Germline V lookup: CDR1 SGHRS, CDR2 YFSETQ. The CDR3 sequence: CASSLGTGAGNEKLFF. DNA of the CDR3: TGCGCCAGCAGCTTGGGAACAGGGGCGGGTAATGAAAAACTGTTTTTT.

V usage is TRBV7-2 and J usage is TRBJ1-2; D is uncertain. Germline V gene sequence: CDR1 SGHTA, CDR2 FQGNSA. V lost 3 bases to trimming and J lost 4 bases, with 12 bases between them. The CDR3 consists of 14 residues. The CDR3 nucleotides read TGTGCCAGCAGCTTGTCCGAGGGAAGCTATGGCTACACCTTC. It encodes CASSLSEGSYGYTF.

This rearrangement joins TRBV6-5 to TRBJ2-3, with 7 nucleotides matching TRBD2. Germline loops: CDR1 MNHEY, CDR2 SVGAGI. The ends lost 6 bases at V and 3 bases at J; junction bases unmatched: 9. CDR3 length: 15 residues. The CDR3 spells CASRTRTGGTDTQYF. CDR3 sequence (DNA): TGTGCCAGCAGGACAAGGACGGGGGGTACAGATACGCAGTATTTT.

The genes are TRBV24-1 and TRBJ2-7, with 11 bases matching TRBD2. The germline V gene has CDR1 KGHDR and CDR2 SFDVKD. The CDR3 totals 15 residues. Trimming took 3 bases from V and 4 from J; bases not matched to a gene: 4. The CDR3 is CATSDATSGDYEQYF. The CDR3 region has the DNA TGTGCCACCAGTGATGCGACTAGCGGGGATTACGAGCAGTACTTC.

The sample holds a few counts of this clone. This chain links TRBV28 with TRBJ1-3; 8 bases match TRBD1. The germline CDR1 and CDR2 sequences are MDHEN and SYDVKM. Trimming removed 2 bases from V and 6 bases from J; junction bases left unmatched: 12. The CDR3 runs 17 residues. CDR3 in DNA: TGTGCCAGCAGTTTACCGGGGACAGGTTTCAGTGAAAACACCATATATTTT. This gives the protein CASSLPGTGFSENTIYF.

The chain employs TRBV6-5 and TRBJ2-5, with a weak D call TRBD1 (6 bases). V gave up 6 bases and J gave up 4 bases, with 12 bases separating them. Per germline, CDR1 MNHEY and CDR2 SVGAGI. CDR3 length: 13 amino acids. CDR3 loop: CASRLGQRETQYF. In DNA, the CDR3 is TGTGCCAGCAGACTTGGACAGAGAGAGACCCAGTACTTC.

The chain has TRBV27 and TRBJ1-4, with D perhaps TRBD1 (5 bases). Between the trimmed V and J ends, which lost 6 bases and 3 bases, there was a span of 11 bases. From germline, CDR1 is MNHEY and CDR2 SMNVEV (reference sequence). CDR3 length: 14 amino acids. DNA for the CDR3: TGTGCCAGCAGACCAAACAGGCCTAATGAAAAACTGTTTTTT. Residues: CASRPNRPNEKLFF.